The 27 T cell receptor beta chains reported below all come from one sample, sequenced in a study of T cell responses to AZD1222 COVID-19 vaccine. Generated by immunoSEQ multiplex PCR, the TCRdb table keeps only in-frame clones and is missing some. The table records 100,000 to 150,000 clones, 92% of them present only once. Sequenced material: peripheral blood, taken 28 days after the second AZD1222 dose. The source of these receptors is an adult who received the AZD1222 COVID-19 vaccine.

This chain links TRBV5-1 with TRBJ2-7, with 10 nucleotides matching TRBD1. J gave up 0 bases and V 2 bases, and 2 bases lay outside the gene matches. Germline loops: CDR1 SGHRS, CDR2 YFSETQ. The CDR3 extends over 15 amino acids. CDR3 nucleotide sequence: TGCGCCAGCAGCTTCTGGACAGGGGGCTCCTACGAGCAGTACTTC. Protein product: CASSFWTGGSYEQYF.

Written as DNA, the CDR3 is TGTGCCAGCCTGCACCGGGCAGTAGGGGCCAACGTCCTGACTTTC. This sequence encodes CASLHRAVGANVLTF. The chain couples TRBV6-5 to TRBJ2-6, with D unresolved. The germline V gene encodes CDR1 MNHEY and CDR2 SVGAGI. The CDR3 totals 15 residues. V was clipped by 8 bases and J by 4 bases, with 15 bases between them.

This chain uses TRBV7-9 with TRBJ1-3; D is ambiguous. The CDR3 is 14 amino acids. V lost 5 bases and J 7 bases, leaving 15 bases between the germline ends. Germline assignment: CDR1 SEHNR and CDR2 FQNEAQ (reference sequence). The CDR3 protein is CASSPREYGNTIYF. The CDR3 DNA is TGTGCCAGCAGCCCCCGGGAATACGGGAACACCATATATTTT.

The chain couples TRBV19 to TRBJ1-5, with a weak D call TRBD1 (6 bases). The germline gives CDR1 LNHDA, CDR2 SQIVND (reference sequence). V lost 3 bases to trimming and J lost 3 bases, with 9 bases between them. This CDR3 is 14 amino acids long. CDR3 coding DNA: TGTGCCAGTAGTATCCGGGGGCCCAATCAGCCCCAGCATTTT. Protein product: CASSIRGPNQPQHF.

This sequence joins TRBV7-3 and TRBJ1-1; 7 bases are a match to TRBD1. Germline-derived CDR1 and CDR2 are SGHTA and FQGTGA. V shed 5 bases and J 4 bases; nucleotides not matched to a gene: 7. This CDR3 contains 14 residues. The CDR3 region is CASSQTGVVTEAFF. CDR3 coding DNA: TGTGCCAGCAGCCAAACAGGGGTGGTCACTGAAGCTTTCTTT.

The chain couples TRBV7-3 to TRBJ2-1; 9 positions agree with TRBD2. The length of the CDR3 is 16 residues. Trimming removed 1 base from V and 6 bases from J; junction bases left unmatched: 7. Per germline, CDR1 SGHTA and CDR2 FQGTGA. The CDR3 DNA follows: TGTGCCAGCAGCTTAATAGGGCCAGCGGGGGGCAATGAGCAGTTCTTC. Protein sequence: CASSLIGPAGGNEQFF.

The chain joins TRBV4-2 to TRBJ1-1; tentative D call: TRBD1 (6 bases). Germline lookup yields CDR1 LGHNA and CDR2 YNFKEQ. V was cut by 4 bases and J by 1 base, with 16 bases left in between. This CDR3 has 16 residues. The CDR3 DNA reads as TGTGCCAGCAGCCGCGACAACCAGGGGTGGAACACTGAAGCTTTCTTT. This translates into CASSRDNQGWNTEAFF.

The chain recombines TRBV5-5 with TRBJ2-1; TRBD2 matches 11 bases. The V gene's germline CDR1 is SGHKS and CDR2 YYEKEE (reference sequence). CDR3 length: 16 residues. Trimming took 4 bases from V and 1 from J; bases not matched to a gene: 4. CDR3 sequence reads: CASSLTSGASYNEQFF. CDR3 coding DNA: TGTGCCAGCAGCCTGACTAGCGGGGCATCCTACAATGAGCAGTTCTTC.

The chain links TRBV7-2 to TRBJ2-3; D gene uncertain. CDR1 SGHTA and CDR2 FQGNSA come from the germline V gene. Deletions cut 5 bases from V and 0 bases from J, with 6 bases between. The CDR3 totals 13 residues. The CDR3 is CASSIDSTDTQYF. CDR3 DNA: TGTGCCAGCAGCATTGACAGCACAGATACGCAGTATTTT.

The chain joins TRBV7-9 to TRBJ2-7; perhaps D is TRBD1 or TRBD2 (5 bases each). CDR1 SEHNR and CDR2 FQNEAQ come from the germline V gene (reference sequence). CDR3 length: 16 amino acids. The V and J ends lost 5 bases and 3 bases respectively, with 20 bases between them. The CDR3 bases are TGTGCCAGCAGCCCGAGGGGTGGGGACGACCTCTACGAGCAGTACTTC. It encodes CASSPRGGDDLYEQYF. Full variable domain (outside the CDR3, taken from reference TRBV7-9 and TRBJ2-7): DTGVSQNPRHKITKRGQNVTFRCDPISEHNRLYWYRQTLGQGPEFLTYFQNEAQLEKSRLLSDRFSAERPKGSFSTLEIQRTEQGDSAMYLCASSPRGGDDLYEQYFGPGTRLTVT.

In its sample, this clone was seen once. This sequence joins TRBV11-3 and TRBJ1-6, with 7 bases identical to TRBD1. J gave up 5 bases and V 4 bases, and 5 bases lay outside the gene matches. The length of the CDR3 is 15 residues. CDR1 is SGHNT and CDR2 is YENEEA in the germline V gene. CDR3 amino acids: CASSSDRVHNSPLHF. CDR3 bases: TGTGCCAGCAGCTCCGACAGGGTTCATAATTCACCCCTCCACTTT. The full variable domain, with the rest looked up from reference TRBV11-3 and TRBJ1-6, is EAGVVQSPRYKIIEKKQPVAFWCNPISGHNTLYWYLQNLGQGPELLIRYENEEAVDDSQLPKDRFSAERLKGVDSTLKIQPAELGDSAVYLCASSSDRVHNSPLHFGNGTRLTVT.

This clone has a handful of counts. This rearrangement joins TRBV9 to TRBJ1-1, with D unclear. There are 13 residues in the CDR3. V was cut by 0 bases and J by 3 bases, with 6 bases left in between. The germline CDR1 and CDR2 sequences are SGDLS and YYNGEE. CDR3 loop: CASSVGGHTEAFF. CDR3 nucleotides: TGTGCCAGCAGCGTAGGAGGGCACACTGAAGCTTTCTTT.

The chain couples TRBV15 to TRBJ2-5; TRBD1 matches at 9 bases. This CDR3 is 14 amino acids long. CDR1 LNHNV and CDR2 YYDKDF come from the germline V gene (reference sequence). J lost 4 bases, V lost 1 base, and 1 base had no gene match. CDR3 bases: TGTGCCACCAGCAGAGGGGGACAGGGAGAGACCCAGTACTTC. This encodes CATSRGGQGETQYF. Together with reference TRBV15 and TRBJ2-5, the CDR3 gives the full variable domain: DAMVIQNPRYQVTQFGKPVTLSCSQTLNHNVMYWYQQKSSQAPKLLFHYYDKDFNNEADTPDNFQSRRPNTSFCFLDIRSPGLGDTAMYLCATSRGGQGETQYFGPGTRLLVL.

The table lists this clone with a count of one. The chain recombines TRBV7-2 with TRBJ2-7; 9 bases match TRBD2. V dropped 5 bases and J dropped 0; count of bases not matched to a gene: 5. The CDR3 is 15 residues long. The germline V gene encodes CDR1 SGHTA and CDR2 FQGNSA. CDR3 in DNA: TGTGCCAGCAGCCTTGGGACTAGCTACTCCTACGAGCAGTACTTC. Its protein product is CASSLGTSYSYEQYF.

This sequence joins TRBV7-7 and TRBJ1-2, with a tentative D call TRBD1 (5 bases). V dropped 6 bases and J dropped 3 bases, with 17 bases sitting between them. The CDR3 is made up of 15 amino acids. Germline assignment: CDR1 SSHAT and CDR2 FNYEAQ (reference sequence). CDR3: CASRFSGRVDYGYTF. Here the CDR3 DNA reads TGTGCCAGCAGATTTAGTGGCAGGGTAGACTATGGCTACACCTTC.

The chain recombines TRBV7-6 with TRBJ2-5, with TRBD2 as a possible D gene (5 bases). The CDR3 contains 14 residues. V lost 1 base to trimming and J lost 2 bases, with 8 bases between them. Germline V gene sequence: CDR1 SGHVS, CDR2 FNYEAQ. CDR3 sequence (DNA): TGTGCCAGCAGCTTAGGAGCGGTACAAGAGACCCAGTACTTC. This translates into CASSLGAVQETQYF.

V gene TRBV30 combines with J gene TRBJ2-5; the match to TRBD1 covers 7 bases. Germline V gene lookup returns CDR1 GTSNPN and CDR2 SVGIG (reference sequence). The CDR3 totals 16 residues. With V trimmed by 1 base and J by 0 bases, 8 bases remained unmatched. The CDR3 loop reads CAWSEGANANQETQYF. DNA of the CDR3: TGTGCCTGGAGTGAGGGGGCAAATGCAAACCAAGAGACCCAGTACTTC.

The genes are TRBV12-3 or TRBV12-4 and TRBJ2-7, with D unresolved. Trimming removed 1 base at V and 2 bases at J, with 6 bases between. The CDR3 loop spans 13 amino acids. The CDR3 DNA reads TGTGCCAGCAGTTTAGGCCTTGCCTACGAGCAGTACTTC. Protein product: CASSLGLAYEQYF.

This chain uses TRBV5-6 with TRBJ2-7; D remains ambiguous. CDR1 and CDR2 from the germline V gene are SGHDT and YYEEEE. The CDR3 loop spans 13 amino acids. V lost 4 bases and J 4 bases, leaving 12 bases between the germline ends. Here the CDR3 reads CASSPTGIYEQYF. The CDR3 DNA follows: TGTGCCAGCAGCCCTACTGGGATATACGAGCAGTACTTC. The variable domain in full, with the rest retrieved from reference TRBV5-6 and TRBJ2-7, is DAGVTQSPTHLIKTRGQQVTLRCSPKSGHDTVSWYQQALGQGPQFIFQYYEEEERQRGNFPDRFSGHQFPNYSSELNVNALLLGDSALYLCASSPTGIYEQYFGPGTRLTVT.

The chain couples TRBV30 to TRBJ1-5; D may be TRBD1 (5 bases). The CDR3 has 13 residues. Germline V gene lookup returns CDR1 GTSNPN and CDR2 SVGIG (reference sequence). With 1 base removed from V and 9 bases from J, the gap between germline ends came to 13 bases. The CDR3 reads CAWSGGQVSPQHF. CDR3 DNA: TGTGCCTGGAGTGGTGGACAAGTTTCGCCCCAGCATTTT.

V gene TRBV7-9 combines with J gene TRBJ2-7; 9 positions agree with TRBD1. The CDR3 extends over 16 amino acids. The germline V gene encodes CDR1 SEHNR and CDR2 FQNEAQ (reference sequence). After removal of 5 bases from V and 7 bases from J, the junction contained 15 bases not matched to a gene. The CDR3 reads CASSGSSGTGTGEQYF. The DNA of the CDR3 is TGTGCCAGCAGCGGCTCCAGCGGGACAGGGACAGGGGAGCAGTACTTC.

The chain employs TRBV28 and TRBJ1-6; 7 nucleotides agree with TRBD1. The CDR3 consists of 15 residues. The V gene's germline CDR1 is MDHEN and CDR2 SYDVKM. Trimming removed 1 base from V and 7 bases from J; junction bases left unmatched: 4. CDR3 bases: TGTGCCAGCAGTTTATACGGCAGGGGGAATTCACCCCTCCACTTT. It translates to CASSLYGRGNSPLHF.

CDR3 sequence: CASSQDGGDWRVEQYF. The CDR3 DNA is TGTGCCAGCAGCCAAGATGGGGGGGACTGGAGGGTGGAGCAGTACTTC. The rearrangement links TRBV4-2 to TRBJ2-7; 7 bases line up with TRBD2. Trimming took 0 bases from V and 7 from J; bases not matched to a gene: 12. The CDR3 runs to 16 residues. Per the germline V gene, CDR1 is LGHNA and CDR2 is YNFKEQ.

The V and J genes are TRBV27 and TRBJ2-2, with 13 bases aligning to TRBD2. This CDR3 comprises 16 residues. The germline V gene has CDR1 MNHEY and CDR2 SMNVEV (reference sequence). Trimming took 5 bases from V and 6 from J; bases not matched to a gene: 6. CDR3 DNA: TGTGCCAGCAGTACCGGACTAGCGGGGGTGGCCGGGGAGCTGTTTTTT. As protein: CASSTGLAGVAGELFF.

This chain links TRBV25-1 with TRBJ1-4; D gene unclear. Germline CDR1 reads MGHDK; CDR2 reads SYGVNS. This CDR3 spans 12 amino acids. Trimming shortened V by 8 bases and J by 8 bases, and 12 bases separated the two germline ends. CDR3 residues: CASSEKREKLFF. For the CDR3, the DNA is TGTGCCAGCTCCGAGAAGCGGGAAAAACTGTTTTTT. Supplemented by reference TRBV25-1 and TRBJ1-4, the full variable domain reads EADIYQTPRYLVIGTGKKITLECSQTMGHDKMYWYQQDPGMELHLIHYSYGVNSTEKGDLSSESTVSRIRTEHFPLTLESARPSHTSQYLCASSEKREKLFFGSGTQLSVL.

The CDR3 DNA sequence: TGTGCCAGCAGCCGCGGACTAGCGGGGAGAAACGAGCAGTACTTC. This sequence encodes CASSRGLAGRNEQYF. The V gene is TRBV14, the J gene TRBJ2-7; 12 bases map to TRBD2. Germline CDR1 SGHDN, CDR2 FVKESK. V was pared by 4 bases and J by 5 bases, with 6 bases of the junction left unmatched. CDR3 length equals 15 residues.

The rearrangement uses TRBV2 and TRBJ2-5, with 7 bases aligning to TRBD1. Trimming at V came to 6 bases and at J to 3 bases, leaving 7 bases not matched to a gene. CDR1 SNHLY and CDR2 FYNNEI come from the germline V gene. The CDR3 consists of 14 residues. The CDR3 loop is CASSRDRDEETQYF. CDR3 in DNA: TGTGCCAGCAGCCGTGACAGGGATGAAGAGACCCAGTACTTC.